These T cell receptor beta chains were read from a single sample in a study of CD8 T cells in Susac syndrome. TCRdb recomputed calls from the immunoSEQ multiplex PCR reads with MiXCR, one row per CDR3 protein. The data show under 200,000 distinct CDR3 sequences, over 85% seen once. The specimen was CD4+ T cells from PBMCs. Receptors were obtained from a human donor in good health. Both conserved end residues are trimmed from each CDR3. The D gene is left open where the match is weak.

D	V	J	CDR3
-	TRBV4-2	TRBJ2-1	ASSQDTARPPNEQF
-	TRBV15	TRBJ2-5	ATRTMNQETQY
-	TRBV27	TRBJ2-5	ASSQQGNQETQY
TRBD2	TRBV20-1	TRBJ2-3	SARFPRGGRDTQY
-	TRBV5-1	TRBJ2-1	ASSLIEGSEQF
TRBD2	TRBV12-3/TRBV12-4	TRBJ2-1	ASSLTGGGDEQF
-	TRBV29-1	TRBJ2-1	SATGTASYNEQF
-	TRBV12-3/TRBV12-4	TRBJ1-2	ASSLVRAYGYT
TRBD2	TRBV29-1	TRBJ2-1	SVAGLATHEQF
-	TRBV14	TRBJ2-5	ASSQGAAETQY
-	TRBV12-3/TRBV12-4	TRBJ2-7	ASRRTRQDEQY
-	TRBV5-1	TRBJ2-6	ASSLVTSGANVLT
-	TRBV5-1	TRBJ1-1	ASSTDTNTEAF
TRBD1	TRBV20-1	TRBJ1-6	SVTRDRGSPLH
-	TRBV9	TRBJ2-3	ASSVGGLGSDTQY
TRBD1	TRBV18	TRBJ2-1	ASSPAGTGINEQF
TRBD2	TRBV7-9	TRBJ2-1	ASSPLGTSGDDEQF
-	TRBV3-1	TRBJ2-2	ASSRPEFTGELF
TRBD1	TRBV27	TRBJ1-2	ASSQQGGGNYT
-	TRBV5-1	TRBJ2-5	ASSEMAGRETQY
-	TRBV6-2/TRBV6-3	TRBJ1-2	ASRYRDYGYT
-	TRBV2	TRBJ1-6	ASSESTGYNSPLH
TRBD2	TRBV7-2	TRBJ2-5	ASSLHGGEGETQY
-	TRBV2	TRBJ1-5	ASSEGRRSNQPQH
TRBD2	TRBV5-6	TRBJ2-5	ASSAPGLWETQY
-	TRBV12-3/TRBV12-4	TRBJ1-2	ASSLVAGRGNGYT
-	TRBV3-1	TRBJ1-2	ASSQGPVYGYT
-	TRBV7-3	TRBJ1-2	APFGYT
-	TRBV15	TRBJ2-7	ATSPSGVYEQY
TRBD2	TRBV7-2	TRBJ2-7	ASSLVGTRLDEQY
-	TRBV5-6	TRBJ2-7	ASSRDYEQY
-	TRBV5-1	TRBJ2-1	ASSLDWNNEQF
-	TRBV12-3/TRBV12-4	TRBJ2-7	ASSLAGNYEQY
-	TRBV4-3	TRBJ1-4	ASSQDLDGLWLF
TRBD1	TRBV9	TRBJ2-7	ASSSGQGGSYEQY
-	TRBV18	TRBJ2-7	ASSPPVQAANPYEQY
TRBD1	TRBV27	TRBJ2-7	ASRTIRDRGDEQY
-	TRBV28	TRBJ1-6	ATDTRSSYNSPLH
-	TRBV20-1	TRBJ1-2	SAASTGMRGYT
-	TRBV7-2	TRBJ2-7	ASSLMAGSYEQY
-	TRBV3-1	TRBJ2-3	ASRLRDTQY
-	TRBV6-2/TRBV6-3	TRBJ2-1	ASSRDGSYNEQF
-	TRBV5-1	TRBJ2-3	ASSPSAASTDTQY
-	TRBV20-1	TRBJ1-5	SASQTRQPQH
-	TRBV6-5	TRBJ1-1	ASSLQPDRLNTEAF
TRBD2	TRBV5-1	TRBJ2-2	ASSPGLATGELF
TRBD2	TRBV7-3	TRBJ2-3	ASSLAGGPPTDTQY
-	TRBV20-1	TRBJ2-1	SARRGRSSYNEQF
TRBD1	TRBV29-1	TRBJ2-7	SVRGTGSSYEQY
TRBD2	TRBV20-1	TRBJ2-5	SATGTSGGTQETQY